The next 20 T cell receptor beta chains were all read from a single sample in a study of blood T cell repertoires in COVID-19. Assay used: immunoSEQ multiplex PCR; TCRdb lists only in-frame clones, some missing. The table includes tens of thousands of clones, about nine tenths detected once. The sequenced sample consisted of peripheral blood. These TCRs come from a woman in her forties or fifties in a cohort sampled during active COVID-19.

V usage is TRBV6-5 and J usage is TRBJ1-1, with D possibly TRBD1 on 5 matching bases. CDR1 and CDR2 (germline): MNHEY, SVGAGI. The V gene lost 7 bases and the J gene lost 2 bases, with 11 bases spanning the gap. This CDR3 has 13 amino acids. Here the CDR3 reads CASKTGINTEAFF. DNA for the CDR3: TGTGCCAGCAAAACAGGCATTAACACTGAAGCTTTCTTT.

This chain connects TRBV6-5 to TRBJ2-7; TRBD1 matches at 9 bases. Germline assignment: CDR1 MNHEY and CDR2 SVGAGI. V trimming: 4 bases; J trimming: 2 bases; junction bases outside the gene matches: 6. This CDR3 is 15 amino acids long. The chain's CDR3 is CASSFDGQGTYEQYF. The CDR3 DNA is TGTGCCAGCAGTTTCGACGGACAGGGGACCTACGAGCAGTACTTC.

CDR3 amino acids: CASSSSNEQFF. CDR3 DNA: TGTGCCAGCAGCTCCAGCAATGAGCAGTTCTTC. The V and J genes are TRBV7-2 and TRBJ2-1; D is undetermined. This CDR3 is 11 amino acids long. Trimming stripped 4 bases from V and 6 bases from J, with 4 bases between. CDR1 is SGHTA, CDR2 FQGNSA, per germline.

CDR3 residues: CASMKGEGVGNGYTF. In DNA form, the CDR3 reads TGTGCCAGCATGAAGGGGGAGGGGGTTGGGAATGGCTACACCTTC. The rearrangement links TRBV6-5 to TRBJ1-2; TRBD1 is a possible D gene (6 bases). With 7 bases removed from V and 6 bases from J, the gap between germline ends came to 21 bases. Germline-derived CDR1 and CDR2 are MNHEY and SVGAGI. This CDR3 comprises 15 residues.

The chain combines TRBV21-1 with TRBJ2-2; the table names TRBD2, a call not compared with the DNA. TRBV21-1 is tagged as a pseudogene. There are 14 residues in the CDR3. The CDR3 DNA reads as TGTGCCAGCAGCAAAAGGAGGGCCACCGGGGAGCTGTTTTTT. This encodes CASSKRRATGELFF.

CDR3 DNA: TGTGCCAGCAGCGGGCGGCAGGGCTATGAAAAACTGTTTTTT. Its translation: CASSGRQGYEKLFF. This chain joins TRBV7-9 and TRBJ1-4; D might be TRBD1 (5 bases). Germline CDR1 and CDR2: SEHNR and FQNEAQ (reference sequence). The CDR3 sequence is 14 residues long. Trimming took 5 bases from V and 6 from J, leaving 13 bases between them. The whole variable domain, remainder taken from reference TRBV7-9 and TRBJ1-4, is DTGVSQNPRHKITKRGQNVTFRCDPISEHNRLYWYRQTLGQGPEFLTYFQNEAQLEKSRLLSDRFSAERPKGSFSTLEIQRTEQGDSAMYLCASSGRQGYEKLFFGSGTQLSVL.

V gene TRBV4-1 combines with J gene TRBJ1-2; D uncertain. The CDR3 is 15 amino acids. The germline gives CDR1 MGHRA, CDR2 YSYEKL. The V and J ends lost 4 bases and 2 bases respectively, with 14 bases between them. For the CDR3, the DNA is TGCGCCAGCAGCCCCACAGTTGCCGCCAACTATGGCTACACCTTC. Amino acid sequence: CASSPTVAANYGYTF.

The chain joins TRBV7-9 to TRBJ2-5; tentative D call: TRBD1 (5 bases). CDR3 length: 15 amino acids. CDR1 SEHNR and CDR2 FQNEAQ come from the germline V gene (reference sequence). Deletions cut 2 bases from V and 5 bases from J, with 15 bases between. The CDR3 bases are TGTGCCAGCAGCTTATGGAGTGCAGGGAAGGAGACCCAGTACTTC. Protein product: CASSLWSAGKETQYF.

The V and J genes are TRBV27 and TRBJ1-1; 8 bases are shared with TRBD1. The CDR3 is 14 residues long. The J segment lost 3 bases and the V segment lost 4 bases, leaving 4 bases of the junction unmatched. Germline values: CDR1 MNHEY, CDR2 SMNVEV (reference sequence). CDR3 amino acids: CASSSGTGYTEAFF. CDR3 sequence (DNA): TGTGCCAGCAGTTCAGGGACAGGCTACACTGAAGCTTTCTTT.

This chain uses TRBV28 with TRBJ2-1; D is unresolved. With 1 base removed from V and 0 bases from J, the gap between germline ends came to 13 bases. The CDR3 is made up of 17 amino acids. Looked up from germline, CDR1 is MDHEN and CDR2 is SYDVKM. CDR3: CASSLSHPRSSYNEQFF. The DNA of the CDR3 is TGTGCCAGCAGTTTATCCCATCCTAGAAGCTCCTACAATGAGCAGTTCTTC. Combining the CDR3 with reference TRBV28 and TRBJ2-1 gives the whole variable domain DVKVTQSSRYLVKRTGEKVFLECVQDMDHENMFWYRQDPGLGLRLIYFSYDVKMKEKGDIPEGYSVSREKKERFSLILESASTNQTSMYLCASSLSHPRSSYNEQFFGPGTRLTVL.

This sequence joins TRBV6-1 and TRBJ1-6; no clear D. This CDR3 contains 17 residues. Germline assignment: CDR1 MNHNS and CDR2 SASEGT. The V gene lost 8 bases and the J gene lost 3 bases, with 20 bases spanning the gap. DNA for the CDR3: TGTGCCAGCCGTGCGAGAGGGTACCCGAACTATAATTCACCCCTCCACTTT. This encodes CASRARGYPNYNSPLHF.

This chain connects TRBV20-1 to TRBJ2-7; D perhaps matches TRBD2 (6 bases). Per germline, CDR1 DFQATT and CDR2 SNEGSKA (reference sequence). There are 14 residues in the CDR3. V was pared by 3 bases and J by 3 bases, with 15 bases between. CDR3 amino acids: CSASGEDHDYEQYF. In DNA, the CDR3 is TGCAGTGCTAGTGGGGAGGACCACGACTACGAGCAGTACTTC.

This chain links TRBV29-1 with TRBJ1-1; D remains ambiguous. Between the trimmed V and J ends, which lost 4 bases and 0 bases, there was a span of 12 bases. This CDR3 has 14 residues. CDR1 and CDR2 from the germline V gene are SQVTM and ANQGSEA. The CDR3 nucleotides are TGCAGCGTTGGGGGTGAGCGGATGAACACTGAAGCTTTCTTT. This translates into CSVGGERMNTEAFF.

The chain uses TRBV5-8 and TRBJ2-1; D is ambiguous. Looked up from germline, CDR1 is SGHTS and CDR2 is YDEGEE. The CDR3 is made up of 15 amino acids. V lost 4 bases to trimming and J lost 0 bases, with 11 bases between them. In DNA, the CDR3 is TGTGCCAGCAGCCCCACGATTAGCTCCTACAATGAGCAGTTCTTC. Its protein product is CASSPTISSYNEQFF.

CDR3 in DNA: TGCAGCGTTGGGACAGGCAATCAGCCCCAGCATTTT. Amino acid sequence: CSVGTGNQPQHF. This chain links TRBV29-1 with TRBJ1-5, with a possible D match to TRBD1 (6 bases). Germline V gene lookup returns CDR1 SQVTM and CDR2 ANQGSEA. The germline V and J ends were trimmed by 4 bases and 2 bases, with 6 bases remaining between them. The CDR3 covers 12 residues.

The chain employs TRBV5-5 and TRBJ1-2; TRBD1 matches at 7 bases. J was trimmed by 10 bases and V by 3 bases; bases with no gene match: 9. The CDR3 runs 13 residues. CDR1 and CDR2 from the germline V gene are SGHKS and YYEKEE (reference sequence). This chain's CDR3 is CASSSDRSGAYTF. In DNA form, the CDR3 reads TGTGCCAGCAGCTCGGACAGGTCGGGGGCCTACACCTTC.

This chain links TRBV6-1 with TRBJ2-7, with D perhaps TRBD2 (6 bases). The CDR3 is 14 residues long. From germline, CDR1 is MNHNS and CDR2 SASEGT. V shed 2 bases and J shed 7 bases, with 15 bases lying between them. The CDR3 coding sequence is TGTGCCAGCAGTGAACAGGCACGGGGACTGGAGCAGTACTTC. This sequence encodes CASSEQARGLEQYF.

The rearrangement links TRBV29-1 to TRBJ1-1; TRBD1 might be the D (6 bases). The CDR3 contains 15 residues. CDR1 is SQVTM, CDR2 ANQGSEA, per germline. Deletions cut 4 bases from V and 4 bases from J, with 19 bases between. CDR3 protein: CSVARDISLGTEAFF. The DNA of the CDR3 is TGCAGCGTTGCCCGGGACATCTCCTTGGGCACTGAAGCTTTCTTT.

The chain joins TRBV28 to TRBJ1-5, with a weak D call TRBD1 (5 bases). Germline CDR1 MDHEN, CDR2 SYDVKM. This CDR3 region has 14 residues. V lost 7 bases, J lost 7 bases, and 17 bases lay in between. CDR3 protein: CASNAPGIGQPQHF. The CDR3 DNA reads TGTGCCAGCAACGCCCCAGGGATTGGGCAGCCCCAGCATTTT.

The CDR3 DNA follows: TGTGCCAGCAGTTCCAGGACAGGCGCTAGCTCCTACGAGCAGTACTTC. It encodes CASSSRTGASSYEQYF. The V and J genes are TRBV28 and TRBJ2-7, with 7 positions matching TRBD1. Trimming cost V 4 bases and J 0 bases; bases outside gene matches: 9. This CDR3 region has 16 residues. CDR1 and CDR2 from the germline V gene are MDHEN and SYDVKM.